A single sample gave rise to the 28 T cell receptor beta chains below, sequenced in a study of beta chain features in type 1 diabetes. TCRB transcripts that were expressed got sequenced, as all of the isolated RNA had been reverse transcribed. Clones were read by immunoSEQ multiplex PCR, and TCRdb kept only the in-frame ones, dropping some. There are around 430,000 clones in the sample; about 29% occur only once, and roughly 0.06% lies in the top ten. Sequenced sample: naive CD4+ T cells from blood. These receptors all stem from a man younger than 35 in good health.

This rearrangement joins TRBV30 to TRBJ1-2; 7 bases map to TRBD1. Germline-derived CDR1 and CDR2 are GTSNPN and SVGIG (reference sequence). The ends lost 3 bases at V and 10 bases at J; junction bases unmatched: 2. The CDR3 is made up of 10 amino acids. The CDR3 sequence: CAWRTGVYTF. CDR3 nucleotides: TGTGCCTGGAGAACAGGGGTCTACACCTTC.

Of note for this clone: Different DNA sequences within this sample yield the same CDR3. The chain carries TRBV29-1 and TRBJ2-7; D is unclear. V lost 4 bases, J lost 2 bases, and 6 bases lay in between. Germline V gene sequence: CDR1 SQVTM, CDR2 ANQGSEA. CDR3 size: 11 residues. CDR3 DNA sequence: TGCAGCGTTGTACTTACCTACGAGCAGTACTTC. Protein product: CSVVLTYEQYF.

CDR3 loop: CAISPDTYNEQFF. CDR3 nucleotide sequence: TGTGCCATCAGCCCGGACACCTACAATGAGCAGTTCTTC. The chain links TRBV10-3 to TRBJ2-1; possible D gene TRBD1, 5 bases. V shed 6 bases and J shed 2 bases, with 8 bases lying between them. This CDR3 region has 13 residues. Germline V gene lookup returns CDR1 ENHRY and CDR2 SYGVKD.

The chain links TRBV11-2 to TRBJ1-5, with D hard to call. Germline V lookup: CDR1 SGHAT, CDR2 FQNNGV. Trimming pared 5 bases from V and 6 bases from J, leaving 8 bases between. The CDR3 contains 12 residues. The CDR3 loop reads CASSRDVQPQHF. CDR3 in DNA: TGTGCCAGCAGCAGAGACGTTCAGCCCCAGCATTTT.

CDR3 sequence reads: CATSSSEYGTGELFF. The CDR3 DNA is TGTGCCACCAGCAGCTCAGAGTATGGCACCGGGGAGCTGTTTTTT. The chain employs TRBV15 and TRBJ2-2; D is unresolved. The CDR3 totals 15 residues. CDR1 is LNHNV and CDR2 is YYDKDF in the germline V gene (reference sequence). Trimming removed 3 bases at V and 4 bases at J, with 12 bases between.

The DNA of the CDR3 is TGTGCCTGGAACCGACGGGTGGGCTCCTACGAGCAGTACTTC. Translated, it gives CAWNRRVGSYEQYF. V and J are TRBV30 and TRBJ2-7, with D unresolved. The ends were cut back, 4 bases at V and 0 bases at J, with 13 bases in the middle. The CDR3 sequence is 14 residues long. Germline V gene sequence: CDR1 GTSNPN, CDR2 SVGIG (reference sequence).

V and J are TRBV30 and TRBJ2-5; maybe TRBD2 (6 bases). The CDR3 is 13 amino acids. Trimming took off 3 bases at V and 4 bases at J, with 12 bases between the two ends. In germline, CDR1 is GTSNPN, CDR2 SVGIG (reference sequence). CDR3 sequence: CAWSLGGAETQYF. The CDR3, as DNA: TGTGCCTGGAGCCTTGGAGGGGCAGAGACCCAGTACTTC.

The chain links TRBV30 to TRBJ1-1, with D maybe TRBD1 (6 bases). The CDR3 sequence is 11 residues long. The germline gives CDR1 GTSNPN, CDR2 SVGIG (reference sequence). Trimming stripped 4 bases from V and 11 bases from J, with 14 bases between. CDR3 DNA: TGTGCCTGGAACAGGGATTCAAGGGCTTTCTTT. This gives the protein CAWNRDSRAFF.

The gene calls are TRBV4-3 and TRBJ2-7, with 7 bases matching TRBD2. The germline CDR1 and CDR2 sequences are LGHNA and YSLEER. This CDR3 region has 16 residues. Trimming at V came to 4 bases and at J to 6 bases, leaving 15 bases not matched to a gene. The CDR3 loop reads CASSLTPRLALAEQYF. The CDR3, as DNA: TGCGCCAGCAGCCTCACACCCAGACTAGCTCTTGCCGAGCAGTACTTC.

The chain recombines TRBV10-3 with TRBJ2-1; D gene unclear. Germline V gives CDR1 ENHRY, CDR2 SYGVKD. V was trimmed by 9 bases and J by 2 bases, leaving 8 bases between them. The CDR3 length is 12 residues. The CDR3 loop is CAIGRTYNEQFF. Here the CDR3 DNA reads TGTGCCATTGGACGGACCTACAATGAGCAGTTCTTC.

The chain combines TRBV9 with TRBJ2-7; TRBD1 might be the D (5 bases). CDR3 length equals 14 residues. The germline CDR1 and CDR2 sequences are SGDLS and YYNGEE. Trimming took 0 bases from V and 1 from J, leaving 8 bases between them. CDR3: CASSVDHRSYEQYF. CDR3 bases: TGTGCCAGCAGCGTAGATCACAGGTCCTACGAGCAGTACTTC.

This clone was counted only a few times. Other DNA variants within this sample encode the same CDR3. The V call is TRBV10-3, the J call TRBJ2-7, with D unclear. The germline V gene encodes CDR1 ENHRY and CDR2 SYGVKD. Trimming shortened V by 3 bases and J by 3 bases, and 3 bases separated the two germline ends. The CDR3 is 11 amino acids. This CDR3 reads CAISEGYEQYF. CDR3 in DNA: TGTGCCATCAGTGAAGGCTACGAGCAGTACTTC.

This chain joins TRBV25-1 and TRBJ2-1; 9 positions agree with TRBD1. This CDR3 is 14 amino acids long. Trimming at V came to 5 bases and at J to 12 bases, leaving 11 bases not matched to a gene. Germline CDR1 and CDR2: MGHDK and SYGVNS. The DNA for the CDR3 is TGTGCCAGCAGTCGGACAGGGGAAGGGGGACGGCAGTTCTTC. Protein: CASSRTGEGGRQFF.

The chain employs TRBV15 and TRBJ2-3; D is undetermined. The CDR3 is made up of 17 amino acids. Germline CDR1 is LNHNV and CDR2 is YYDKDF (reference sequence). Trimming removed 1 base from V and 1 base from J, with 15 bases in between. The CDR3 sequence: CATSRAGSASGTDTQYF. CDR3 in DNA: TGTGCCACCAGCAGAGCCGGGTCTGCAAGCGGCACAGATACGCAGTATTTT.

The genes are TRBV11-2 and TRBJ2-7; tentative D call: TRBD2 (5 bases). The CDR3 extends over 14 amino acids. Germline values: CDR1 SGHAT, CDR2 FQNNGV. Trimming stripped 1 base from V and 3 bases from J, with 10 bases between. The CDR3 is CASSLAGGYYEQYF. The CDR3 DNA reads as TGTGCCAGCAGCTTAGCGGGCGGGTACTACGAGCAGTACTTC.

The chain is built from TRBV5-1 and TRBJ2-7, with D unresolved. The CDR3 runs 14 residues. Looked up from germline, CDR1 is SGHRS and CDR2 is YFSETQ. Trimming left V 6 bases short and J 3 bases short, with 16 bases between. CDR3 sequence (DNA): TGCGCCAGCACTCTTTCGCTCCATCTCTACGAGCAGTACTTC. It is translated as CASTLSLHLYEQYF. Combining the CDR3 with reference TRBV5-1 and TRBJ2-7 gives the whole variable domain KAGVTQTPRYLIKTRGQQVTLSCSPISGHRSVSWYQQTPGQGLQFLFEYFSETQRNKGNFPGRFSGRQFSNSRSEMNVSTLELGDSALYLCASTLSLHLYEQYFGPGTRLTVT.

V usage is TRBV29-1 and J usage is TRBJ2-7; TRBD2 matches 11 bases. CDR1 is SQVTM, CDR2 ANQGSEA, per germline. The CDR3 runs 13 residues. The J segment lost 6 bases and the V segment lost 7 bases, leaving 8 bases of the junction unmatched. The CDR3 coding sequence is TGCAGCGCCCAACTAGCGGGAGCTCTCGAGCAGTACTTC. It specifies CSAQLAGALEQYF.

V is TRBV5-4 and J is TRBJ2-3; D is perhaps TRBD1 (6 bases). The CDR3 loop spans 14 amino acids. V lost 4 bases to trimming and J lost 2 bases, with 11 bases between them. Germline V gives CDR1 SGHNT, CDR2 YYREEE (reference sequence). The CDR3 DNA reads as TGTGCCAGCAGCAAACAGGGCCCCACAGATACGCAGTATTTT. Translating it yields CASSKQGPTDTQYF.

This clone appeared a few times. The chain joins TRBV10-3 to TRBJ1-5; D ambiguous. Germline CDR1 is ENHRY and CDR2 is SYGVKD. Trimming stripped 0 bases from V and 0 bases from J, with 12 bases between. This CDR3 spans 17 amino acids. CDR3 residues: CAISESGGGYSNQPQHF. The CDR3 bases are TGTGCCATCAGTGAGTCGGGTGGAGGCTATAGCAATCAGCCCCAGCATTTT.

The genes are TRBV7-9 and TRBJ2-3; D not certain. V was pared by 1 base and J by 1 base, with 6 bases between. The CDR3 runs 14 residues. Germline CDR1 reads SEHNR; CDR2 reads FQNEAQ (reference sequence). The CDR3 nucleotides are TGTGCCAGCAGCTTAGATCTTCGCACAGATACGCAGTATTTT. Its protein is CASSLDLRTDTQYF.

The rearrangement links TRBV10-3 to TRBJ2-7; weak D call: TRBD2 (5 bases). Germline loops: CDR1 ENHRY, CDR2 SYGVKD. The V end lost 2 bases, the J end lost 4 bases, and 12 bases lay between the germline ends. CDR3 length: 14 residues. This chain's CDR3 is CAISEPGERYEQYF. CDR3 DNA sequence: TGTGCCATCAGTGAGCCCGGGGAGAGGTACGAGCAGTACTTC.

Comment on this clone: At the DNA level, this CDR3 is encoded by other sequences in the same sample as well. The V gene is TRBV6-5, the J gene TRBJ1-1; the D gene is possibly TRBD1 (5 bases). The germline V gene encodes CDR1 MNHEY and CDR2 SVGAGI. V was pared by 2 bases and J by 2 bases, with 6 bases between. The CDR3 consists of 13 residues. In nucleotides, the CDR3 is TGTGCCAGCAGTTACACAGGTAACACTGAAGCTTTCTTT. This codes for CASSYTGNTEAFF.

This clone was seen a handful of times. The genes are TRBV4-3 and TRBJ2-3; D might be TRBD1 (5 bases). Germline-derived CDR1 and CDR2 are LGHNA and YSLEER. Deletions cut 5 bases from V and 1 base from J, with 7 bases between. The CDR3 consists of 13 residues. In DNA form, the CDR3 reads TGCGCCAGCAGCGGGGCGGGCACAGATACGCAGTATTTT. Its translation: CASSGAGTDTQYF.

The chain couples TRBV7-2 to TRBJ2-7; D remains unclear. The germline V gene has CDR1 SGHTA and CDR2 FQGNSA. With 3 bases removed from V and 2 bases from J, the gap between germline ends came to 8 bases. The CDR3 loop spans 13 amino acids. The CDR3 sequence: CASSFGAAYEQYF. As DNA, the CDR3 is TGTGCCAGCAGCTTTGGCGCGGCCTACGAGCAGTACTTC.

This clone was counted a few times. The V call is TRBV7-9, the J call TRBJ2-3; a weak D match, TRBD1 (6 bases). Trimming stripped 5 bases from V and 0 bases from J, with 12 bases between. Germline loops: CDR1 SEHNR, CDR2 FQNEAQ (reference sequence). The CDR3 loop spans 15 amino acids. CDR3 amino acids: CASSPGAGSTDTQYF. The CDR3 region has the DNA TGTGCCAGCAGCCCAGGGGCTGGTAGCACAGATACGCAGTATTTT.

This clone appeared a few times. Other nucleotide sequences in the sample specify the same CDR3. V and J are TRBV20-1 and TRBJ2-3, with D unclear. V was clipped by 2 bases and J by 3 bases, with 3 bases between them. CDR3 size: 11 residues. Germline loops: CDR1 DFQATT, CDR2 SNEGSKA (reference sequence). The CDR3 nucleotides are TGCAGTGCTAGACCAACAGATACGCAGTATTTT. Protein product: CSARPTDTQYF.

CDR3 sequence: CASSRLREAATDTQYF. The CDR3 bases are TGTGCCAGCTCACGGTTGCGGGAGGCAGCCACAGATACGCAGTATTTT. This chain joins TRBV18 and TRBJ2-3, with 8 bases fitting TRBD2. V shed 4 bases and J 2 bases; nucleotides not matched to a gene: 8. This CDR3 has 16 amino acids. CDR1 is KGHSH, CDR2 LQKENI, per germline. The whole variable domain, filled in from reference TRBV18 and TRBJ2-3, reads NAGVMQNPRHLVRRRGQEARLRCSPMKGHSHVYWYRQLPEEGLKFMVYLQKENIIDESGMPKERFSAEFPKEGPSILRIQQVVRGDSAAYFCASSRLREAATDTQYFGPGTRLTVL.

This clone was recorded a few times. CDR3 in amino acids: CAWVRTVTGELFF. The CDR3, as DNA: TGTGCCTGGGTCAGGACGGTCACCGGGGAGCTGTTTTTT. V is TRBV30 and J is TRBJ2-2; D is unresolved. The CDR3 sequence is 13 residues long. V was cut by 5 bases and J by 4 bases, with 11 bases left in between. Germline V CDR1 and CDR2: GTSNPN, SVGIG (reference sequence).